This passage covers 2 T cell receptor beta chains from one sample sequenced in a study of shared T cell receptors in the human thymus. The method was immunoSEQ multiplex PCR; TCRdb's version includes in-frame clones alone and lacks a portion of them. The profile shows more than 300,000 clones, 95% of them singletons. Sample: thymocytes. Receptors originate from a human donor.

The chain recombines TRBV6-1 with TRBJ1-1, with TRBD1 as a possible D gene (5 bases). The CDR3 is 16 amino acids. V lost 4 bases, J lost 1 base, and 16 bases lay in between. CDR1 and CDR2 from the germline V gene are MNHNS and SASEGT. CDR3 protein: CASSGLQGPGNTEAFF. CDR3 coding DNA: TGTGCCAGCAGTGGGCTTCAGGGTCCAGGGAACACTGAAGCTTTCTTT.

This chain links TRBV28 with TRBJ1-2, with D maybe TRBD1 (6 bases). The CDR3 runs to 18 residues. Germline-derived CDR1 and CDR2 are MDHEN and SYDVKM. V was clipped by 7 bases and J by 6 bases, with 30 bases between them. CDR3 DNA: TGTGCCAGCACCTTCGAGTGGCGGGGGCCGAGTCGGATTCATGGCTACACCTTC. It yields the protein CASTFEWRGPSRIHGYTF.